This TCR beta chain emerged from a study of blood T cell repertoires in COVID-19. Overall study: The United States, Italy and Spain provided the acute and convalescent COVID-19 samples. Nucleic acid was either cDNA or gDNA, and it came from T cells, B-cell-depleted T cells, or PBMCs.

The authors' processing: Estimation of nucleated cell counts relied on the amplification of reference gene primers. Only in-frame clones appear in the TCRdb table, and some are missing; sequencing was by immunoSEQ multiplex PCR. The V and J calls and clone size were taken over from that table, and D and trimming were inferred from the DNA. The sample has 400,000 to 550,000 clones; 75% to 90% are singletons. This clone appeared a single time. Material for sequencing was peripheral blood. This receptor was obtained from a woman aged 25-40 years with acute or convalescent COVID-19.

For the CDR3, the DNA is TGTGCCAGCAGTGACTCCCAGATTTATAGCAATCAGCCCCAGCATTTT. Translating gives CASSDSQIYSNQPQHF. The chain is built from TRBV6-4 and TRBJ1-5; D ambiguous. CDR1 MRHNA and CDR2 SNTAGT come from the germline V gene. V lost 0 bases and J lost 0, with 9 bases in between. This CDR3 comprises 16 residues.